This entry lists 13 T cell receptor beta chains sequenced from one sample in a study of beta chain features in type 1 diabetes. No antigen has been identified for these receptors. Study results and limitations: Across all four CD4+ subsets, people with type 1 diabetes showed modestly shorter TCRB CDR3s.

Sequencing targeted expressed TCRB transcripts, as all isolated RNA had been reverse transcribed. Here immunoSEQ multiplex PCR was the method, and the copy in TCRdb shows in-frame clones only, minus some. The table includes 500,000 to 650,000 clones, around an eighth detected once. The sample taken for sequencing was naive CD4+ T cells from blood. These receptors were taken from a man younger than 45 with type 1 diabetes.

This clone was observed a handful of times. This sequence joins TRBV27 and TRBJ2-4, with 11 positions matching TRBD1. V was clipped by 7 bases and J by 0 bases; unmatched bases: 8. CDR1 is MNHEY and CDR2 is SMNVEV in the germline V gene (reference sequence). The CDR3 loop spans 17 amino acids. CDR3 loop: CASIPPDRGLAKNIQYF. In DNA form, the CDR3 reads TGTGCCAGCATCCCCCCGGACAGGGGGCTAGCCAAAAACATTCAGTACTTC.

The chain carries TRBV4-3 and TRBJ1-2, with 10 bases matching TRBD1. There are 15 residues in the CDR3. Germline V gene sequence: CDR1 LGHNA, CDR2 YSLEER. V dropped 3 bases and J dropped 1; count of bases not matched to a gene: 2. CDR3 loop: CASSHRDRGNYGYTF. The CDR3, as DNA: TGCGCCAGCAGCCATAGGGACAGGGGTAACTATGGCTACACCTTC.

This clone was seen a few times. The V and J genes are TRBV7-9 and TRBJ1-2, with D perhaps matching TRBD1 (5 bases). Germline V gene data show CDR1 as SEHNR and CDR2 as FQNEAQ (reference sequence). V lost 4 bases and J lost 4, with 16 bases in between. The CDR3 is made up of 15 amino acids. CDR3 sequence reads: CASSYGTTTLYGYTF. CDR3 in DNA: TGTGCCAGCAGCTACGGGACGACGACCCTCTATGGCTACACCTTC.

The chain uses TRBV9 and TRBJ2-2; D might be TRBD1 (6 bases). Germline V lookup: CDR1 SGDLS, CDR2 YYNGEE. With 4 bases removed from V and 1 base from J, the gap between germline ends came to 14 bases. The CDR3 runs to 16 residues. The CDR3 reads CASSSPRDKNTGELFF. CDR3 bases: TGTGCCAGCAGCTCCCCCCGGGACAAGAACACCGGGGAGCTGTTTTTT.

This chain links TRBV5-6 with TRBJ2-5; 8 bases map to TRBD1. J lost 1 base, V lost 5 bases, and 4 bases had no gene match. Germline CDR1 and CDR2: SGHDT and YYEEEE. The CDR3 contains 14 residues. This chain's CDR3 is CASRLTGGQETQYF. Here the CDR3 DNA reads TGTGCCAGCAGATTAACAGGGGGCCAAGAGACCCAGTACTTC.

The chain links TRBV27 to TRBJ2-2, with D unclear. The CDR3 is 15 amino acids. Trimming pared 0 bases from V and 6 bases from J, leaving 11 bases between. CDR1 is MNHEY, CDR2 SMNVEV, per germline (reference sequence). For the CDR3, the DNA is TGTGCCAGCAGTTTATCGGCGTCGGCGGCCGGGGAGCTGTTTTTT. Translating gives CASSLSASAAGELFF.

V gene TRBV5-4 combines with J gene TRBJ2-1, with 7 bases identical to TRBD1. The junction had 4 bases not matched to a gene; V was cut back by 4 bases and J by 9 bases. The CDR3 has 12 amino acids. Germline loops: CDR1 SGHNT, CDR2 YYREEE (reference sequence). The CDR3 DNA reads as TGTGCCAGCAGCCGGACAGGAATTGAGCAGTTCTTC. Translation gives CASSRTGIEQFF.

This clone was found a few times. The chain combines TRBV5-6 with TRBJ1-3; 8 positions match TRBD1. CDR3 length: 15 amino acids. Germline CDR1 is SGHDT and CDR2 is YYEEEE. Germline trimming cut 2 bases from V and 5 bases from J; bases unmatched to any gene: 6. This chain's CDR3 is CASSLTGGTRNTIYF. The CDR3 nucleotides read TGTGCCAGCAGCTTAACAGGGGGAACTCGAAACACCATATATTTT. Full variable domain (remainder filled in from reference TRBV5-6 and TRBJ1-3): DAGVTQSPTHLIKTRGQQVTLRCSPKSGHDTVSWYQQALGQGPQFIFQYYEEEERQRGNFPDRFSGHQFPNYSSELNVNALLLGDSALYLCASSLTGGTRNTIYFGEGSWLTVV.

The chain joins TRBV6-6 to TRBJ1-5; TRBD1 matches 7 bases. The CDR3 covers 16 residues. Per the germline V gene, CDR1 is MNHNY and CDR2 is SVGAGI (reference sequence). The J segment lost 1 base and the V segment lost 0 bases, leaving 3 bases of the junction unmatched. CDR3 in amino acids: CASSYSTGPSNQPQHF. CDR3 nucleotides: TGTGCCAGCAGTTACTCGACAGGGCCCAGCAATCAGCCCCAGCATTTT.

This clone was counted a few times. The sample contains more than one DNA sequence encoding this CDR3. The CDR3 protein is CAWSLTYGYTF. The CDR3 DNA sequence: TGTGCCTGGAGCCTGACATACGGCTACACCTTC. The chain recombines TRBV30 with TRBJ1-2; D is ambiguous. The CDR3 contains 11 residues. V was pared by 3 bases and J by 8 bases, with 10 bases between. Germline loops: CDR1 GTSNPN, CDR2 SVGIG (reference sequence).

The J gene is TRBJ1-2, the V gene TRBV4-3; 9 bases are shared with TRBD1. The CDR3 consists of 13 residues. The J segment lost 7 bases and the V segment lost 5 bases, leaving 5 bases of the junction unmatched. The germline V gene encodes CDR1 LGHNA and CDR2 YSLEER. CDR3 in DNA: TGCGCCAGCAGCGAACAGGGGGCGAGTGGCTACACCTTC. It translates to CASSEQGASGYTF.

The V and J genes are TRBV5-4 and TRBJ1-6; D remains ambiguous. Germline CDR1 reads SGHNT; CDR2 reads YYREEE (reference sequence). The germline V and J ends were trimmed by 2 bases and 7 bases, with 13 bases remaining between them. The CDR3 is 15 amino acids. The CDR3 here is CASSFGVAGNSPLHF. For the CDR3, the DNA is TGTGCCAGCAGCTTTGGCGTGGCGGGAAATTCACCCCTCCACTTT.

This clone has only a few counts. The chain couples TRBV6-5 to TRBJ2-7, with D maybe TRBD1 (6 bases). Trimming took off 5 bases at V and 2 bases at J, with 16 bases between the two ends. CDR1 and CDR2 (germline): MNHEY, SVGAGI. CDR3 length: 15 amino acids. In DNA, the CDR3 is TGTGCCAGCAGTCTTACCAGGGGATGGCCCTACGAGCAGTACTTC. It is translated as CASSLTRGWPYEQYF.